This TCR beta chain was retrieved from a study of response to subunit inactivated influenza vaccine. Study-level results: A suggestion made by the authors is that each seasonal influenza vaccination recruits few new T cells.

The V end was cut by 1 base, the J end by 4 bases, with 8 bases between. This CDR3 contains 14 residues. CDR1 SGHTA and CDR2 FQGNSA come from the germline V gene. TCRdb analysed the RT-PCR reads with MiXCR anew, one entry per CDR3 protein. This table holds around 190,000 distinct CDR3 sequences, approximately 15% found once. The sample holds a few counts of this clonotype. Its antigen remains unidentified. Sequenced material: CD8+ T cells sorted from PBMCs, taken approximately 5 days after vaccination. The clonotype comes from a man in his forties or fifties who received an inactivated influenza vaccine. The V and J genes are TRBV7-2 and TRBJ1-3; the D is unclear. The CDR3 nucleotides read TGTGCCAGCAGCTTAGGGGGTTCGGGAAACACCATATATTTT. Translated, it gives CASSLGGSGNTIYF.